The 13 T cell receptor beta chains below all came from one sample that was sequenced in a study of blood T cell repertoires in COVID-19. Sequencing was performed with immunoSEQ multiplex PCR; in TCRdb, only in-frame clones are kept and a portion is missing. This table has 150,000 or so clones, around 85% appearing once. Sequences were obtained from peripheral blood. All receptors derive from a woman in her sixties or seventies with COVID-19, enrolled during active disease.

V is TRBV28 and J is TRBJ1-2; TRBD1 aligns across 8 bases. CDR1 is MDHEN and CDR2 is SYDVKM in the germline V gene. The CDR3 is 16 amino acids. V lost 6 bases and J lost 7; bases outside the gene matches: 16. The CDR3 DNA sequence: TGTGCCAGCAGAAGTGGGGGTGGACAGGGAGGTCGTGGCTACACCTTC. Protein: CASRSGGGQGGRGYTF.

The chain is built from TRBV6-2 or TRBV6-3 and TRBJ2-1; a weak D match, TRBD2 (7 bases). Germline loops: CDR1 MNHEY, CDR2 SVGEGT. Trimming pared 2 bases from V and 9 bases from J, leaving 14 bases between. This CDR3 has 14 amino acids. The CDR3 sequence is CASSYEGGGFEQFF. The CDR3 DNA follows: TGTGCCAGCAGTTACGAGGGGGGGGGTTTTGAGCAGTTCTTC.

The chain recombines TRBV29-1 with TRBJ2-7; possibly TRBD1 for D (6 bases). V shed 1 base and J shed 2 bases, with 15 bases lying between them. CDR1 SQVTM and CDR2 ANQGSEA come from the germline V gene. The CDR3 covers 15 residues. The CDR3 sequence: CSVEGAGDSAYEQYF. The DNA for the CDR3 is TGCAGCGTTGAAGGGGCAGGGGATAGTGCCTACGAGCAGTACTTC.

The chain joins TRBV15 to TRBJ2-7; 12 nucleotides match TRBD1. The CDR3 spans 14 residues. With 5 bases clipped from V and 3 bases from J, the junction kept 2 bases outside the gene matches. Looked up from germline, CDR1 is LNHNV and CDR2 is YYDKDF (reference sequence). CDR3 coding DNA: TGTGCCACCAGCTGGGACAGGGGGCTCTACGAGCAGTACTTC. Translating gives CATSWDRGLYEQYF.

This chain uses TRBV6-5 with TRBJ1-5; a possible D gene is TRBD1 (6 bases). In germline, CDR1 is MNHEY, CDR2 SVGAGI. CDR3 size: 16 residues. V shed 0 bases and J shed 7 bases, with 16 bases lying between them. The DNA of the CDR3 is TGTGCCAGCAGTTACTCGGGGGGGGCAGGGTCCCAGCCCCAGCATTTT. It encodes CASSYSGGAGSQPQHF.

The rearrangement links TRBV6-5 to TRBJ2-5; 10 bases are a match to TRBD2. Unmatched junction bases numbered 8, after V lost 2 bases and J lost 5 bases. The CDR3 covers 16 residues. Germline CDR1 reads MNHEY; CDR2 reads SVGAGI. CDR3 coding DNA: TGTGCCAGCAGTTACAGAAGCGGGGGGGCCTGGGAGACCCAGTACTTC. It codes for CASSYRSGGAWETQYF.

CDR3 nucleotides: TGCGCCAGCAGCCAGCCCGGGGATAGGGGGTATCCCTACGAGCAGTACTTC. The encoded protein is CASSQPGDRGYPYEQYF. The chain has TRBV4-1 and TRBJ2-7, with D perhaps TRBD1 (6 bases). Trimming removed 3 bases at V and 2 bases at J, with 20 bases between. Germline CDR1 is MGHRA and CDR2 is YSYEKL. The CDR3 has 17 residues.

The chain is built from TRBV5-5 and TRBJ1-4; TRBD1 might be the D (6 bases). The length of the CDR3 is 14 residues. Germline V CDR1 and CDR2: SGHKS, YYEKEE (reference sequence). V was trimmed by 4 bases and J by 4 bases, leaving 11 bases between them. This chain's CDR3 is CASSDRNYNEKLFF. CDR3 coding DNA: TGTGCCAGCAGCGACAGGAATTATAATGAAAAACTGTTTTTT.

The chain joins TRBV19 to TRBJ1-6, with TRBD1 as a possible D gene (5 bases). Germline CDR1 and CDR2: LNHDA and SQIVND (reference sequence). This CDR3 has 18 residues. Trimming took 5 bases from V and 1 from J, leaving 18 bases between them. The CDR3 is CASSGTQGGWSYNSPLHF. The CDR3 bases are TGTGCCAGTAGTGGGACGCAGGGAGGATGGTCCTATAATTCACCCCTCCACTTT. The full variable domain, completed using reference TRBV19 and TRBJ1-6, is DGGITQSPKYLFRKEGQNVTLSCEQNLNHDAMYWYRQDPGQGLRLIYYSQIVNDFQKGDIAEGYSVSREKKESFPLTVTSAQKNPTAFYLCASSGTQGGWSYNSPLHFGNGTRLTVT.

V and J are TRBV11-3 and TRBJ2-1, with 9 bases fitting TRBD2. The trim removed 1 base at V and 7 bases at J, leaving 8 bases unmatched. The CDR3 is 16 amino acids. CDR1 is SGHNT and CDR2 is YENEEA in the germline V gene. The CDR3 spells CASSLGRGGARNEQFF. In DNA form, the CDR3 reads TGTGCCAGCAGCTTAGGTCGCGGGGGGGCCAGGAATGAGCAGTTCTTC.

The chain has TRBV27 and TRBJ1-6; possibly TRBD1 for D (6 bases). Germline V gene lookup returns CDR1 MNHEY and CDR2 SMNVEV (reference sequence). This CDR3 spans 14 amino acids. V dropped 2 bases and J dropped 4 bases, with 6 bases sitting between them. CDR3 DNA: TGTGCCAGCAGTTTAGGACAGTATAATTCACCCCTCCACTTT. This translates into CASSLGQYNSPLHF.

The V gene is TRBV25-1, the J gene TRBJ2-5; D call uncertain. The CDR3 has 15 amino acids. Looked up from germline, CDR1 is MGHDK and CDR2 is SYGVNS. Trimming stripped 3 bases from V and 1 base from J, with 12 bases between. The CDR3 loop is CASSELFSPQETQYF. Here the CDR3 DNA reads TGTGCCAGCAGTGAGCTTTTTAGCCCCCAAGAGACCCAGTACTTC.

The chain combines TRBV28 with TRBJ1-2; 12 nucleotides align to TRBD1. Germline values: CDR1 MDHEN, CDR2 SYDVKM. Trimming took 6 bases from V and 3 from J; bases not matched to a gene: 5. The CDR3 extends over 15 amino acids. This CDR3 reads CASSLGTGGYYGYTF. The CDR3 nucleotides are TGTGCCAGCAGCCTAGGGACAGGGGGCTACTATGGCTACACCTTC.